This T cell receptor beta chain was obtained from a study of blood T cell repertoires in COVID-19. Study at large: Spain, Italy and the United States supplied samples that represented acute and convalescent COVID-19. The cDNA or gDNA used as material had been derived from T cells, B-cell-depleted T cells, or PBMCs.

Per the original methods: Estimated nucleated cell counts came from reference gene primer amplification. Assay: immunoSEQ multiplex PCR; the TCRdb copy retains only in-frame clones and omits some. V, J and clone size derive from that table, while D and trimming were established from the DNA sequence. The sample carries around 260,000 clones, around 90% recorded once. The source is a woman between 40 and 55 years old who had recovered from COVID-19. The sequencing sample was made of peripheral blood.

The CDR3 protein is CASGTGPAGANVLTF. The CDR3 nucleotides are TGTGCTTCCGGGACAGGCCCTGCTGGGGCCAACGTCCTGACTTTC. V gene TRBV10-3 combines with J gene TRBJ2-6; TRBD1 agrees at 8 bases. This CDR3 is built from 15 residues. The germline V gene has CDR1 ENHRY and CDR2 SYGVKD.